This T cell receptor beta chain was found in a study of Graves' ophthalmopathy and Graves' hyperthyroidism. The sequenced template was RNA, covering the TCR beta CDR3 region. HTBI primers served in a first-round RT-PCR, which a second-round multiplex PCR followed. TCRdb processed the multiplex PCR reads anew with MiXCR; each CDR3 protein has one entry. This sample yields over 450,000 distinct CDR3 sequences, of which 13% to 15% are seen a single time; 8% to 10% belongs to the top ten. This clonotype was found many times. The antigen is undetermined. There are 15 residues in the CDR3. From germline, CDR1 is MDHEN and CDR2 SYDVKM. V was shortened by 4 bases and J by 1 base, with 13 bases between the two germline ends. Whole-study results and caveats: Predictions made by the model for ophthalmopathy progression reached 70.59% sensitivity and 72% to 85% specificity. Ophthalmopathy versus stable hyperthyroidism: 13-signature model gave around 90% sensitivity, 81.08% specificity.

PBMCs were obtained from roughly 9.7 ml of fresh peripheral blood. This chain joins TRBV28 and TRBJ2-5; the D gene is possibly TRBD1 (6 bases). The specimen was blood. The sequence was obtained from a woman younger than 45 with Graves' ophthalmopathy. The CDR3 bases are TGTGCCAGCAGTTCCCGGGACAAACCCCAAGAGACCCAGTACTTC. Translated: CASSSRDKPQETQYF.